The rows below give T cell receptor beta chains drawn from one sample of a study of T cells expressing NK-cell markers. TCRdb derives one entry per CDR3 protein from the 5' RACE reads, leaving out DNA. In total, the table holds 150,000 to 170,000 distinct CDR3 sequences. The sample taken for sequencing was blood T cells: a sorted CD56 or NKG2C T cell subset, CD4+ or CD8+ T cells, or bulk PBMC T cells (not recorded which). These receptors came from a woman between 50 and 59 years old in good health. Both conserved end residues are part of each CDR3.

>TRBV27|21|TRBJ2-2
CASSLRPVGPYRVSDTGELFF
>TRBV6-5|21|TRBJ2-3
CASSPLGGLAGGQGSTDTQYF
>TRBV9|15|TRBJ2-1
CASSVGWDRALEQFF
>TRBV27|17|TRBJ2-3
CASKPWGSSGFTDTQYF
>TRBV3-1|17|TRBJ1-1
CASSQHTGPLMNTEAFF
>TRBV7-9|14|TRBJ1-4
CASSPGQGSEKLFF
>TRBV5-6|11|TRBJ1-1
CASSLFTEAFF
>TRBV20-1|15|TRBJ2-3
CSAPDWAGEMDTQYF
>TRBV20-1|14|TRBJ2-1
CSASMTENYNEQFF
>TRBV25-1|14|TRBJ2-3
CASSLSGGPDTQYF
>TRBV4-1|15|TRBJ2-5
CASSQDTAYQETQYF
>TRBV11-2|15|TRBJ2-5
CASSGPGAVGETQYF
>TRBV6-5|17|TRBJ2-2
CASSYSWGGGNTGELFF
>TRBV12-3/TRBV12-4|17|TRBJ2-3
CASSGSSGRASTDTQYF
>TRBV5-1|14|TRBJ2-3
CASSSDRGADTQYF
>TRBV5-5|17|TRBJ2-2
CASSSSVVRTNTGELFF
>TRBV6-5|14|TRBJ2-7
CASSYSPGGNEQYF
>TRBV27|16|TRBJ2-3
CASSLLPGVGADTQYF
>TRBV7-9|12|TRBJ2-1
CASSLRGDEQFF
>TRBV27|13|TRBJ1-2
CASSPTGSYGYTF